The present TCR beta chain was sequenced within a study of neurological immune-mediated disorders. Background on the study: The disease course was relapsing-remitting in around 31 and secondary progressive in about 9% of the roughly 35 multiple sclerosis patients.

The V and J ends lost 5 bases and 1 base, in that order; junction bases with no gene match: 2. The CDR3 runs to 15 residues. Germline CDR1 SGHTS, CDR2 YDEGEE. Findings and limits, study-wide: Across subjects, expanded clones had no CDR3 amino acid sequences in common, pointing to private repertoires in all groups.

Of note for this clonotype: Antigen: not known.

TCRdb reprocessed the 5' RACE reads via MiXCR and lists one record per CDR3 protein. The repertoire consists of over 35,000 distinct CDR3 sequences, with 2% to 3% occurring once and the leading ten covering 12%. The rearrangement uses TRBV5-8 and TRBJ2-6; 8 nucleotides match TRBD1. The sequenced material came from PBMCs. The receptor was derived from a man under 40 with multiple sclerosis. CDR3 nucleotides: TGTGCCAGCAGATACAGGGGGTCTGGGGCCAACGTCCTGACTTTC. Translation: CASRYRGSGANVLTF.